This TCR beta chain was found in a study of shared clonotypes between healthy human individuals. This clone was seen a few times. Germline lookup yields CDR1 SGHTA and CDR2 FQGNSA. CDR3 size: 17 residues. J lost 9 bases, V lost 2 bases, and 12 bases had no gene match. Sequencing was performed with immunoSEQ multiplex PCR; in TCRdb, only in-frame clones are kept and a portion is missing. The profile shows 950,000 to 1,100,000 clones, more than 65% of them singletons. The receptor was isolated from a man younger than 35 in good health. The rearrangement uses TRBV7-2 and TRBJ2-1; 11 positions agree with TRBD2. Sequenced material: memory CD4+ T cells sorted from blood. As to subset: CD45RA-negative fraction. The CDR3, as DNA: TGTGCCAGCAGCTTAAGGCCCTTAGCGGGGGGGCAGGGTGAGCAGTTCTTC. Amino acid sequence: CASSLRPLAGGQGEQFF.